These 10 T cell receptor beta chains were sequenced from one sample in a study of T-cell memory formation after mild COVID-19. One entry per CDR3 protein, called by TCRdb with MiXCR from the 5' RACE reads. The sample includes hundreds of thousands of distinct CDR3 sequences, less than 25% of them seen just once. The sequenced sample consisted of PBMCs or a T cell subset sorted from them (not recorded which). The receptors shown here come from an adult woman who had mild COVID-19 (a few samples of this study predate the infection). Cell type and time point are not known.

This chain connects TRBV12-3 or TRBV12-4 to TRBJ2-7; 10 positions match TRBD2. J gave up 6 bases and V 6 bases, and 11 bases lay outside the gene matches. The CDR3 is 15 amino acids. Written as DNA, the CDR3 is TGTGCCAGCAGCCAAACCTTAGCGGGAGGCAGCGAGCAGTACTTC. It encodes CASSQTLAGGSEQYF.

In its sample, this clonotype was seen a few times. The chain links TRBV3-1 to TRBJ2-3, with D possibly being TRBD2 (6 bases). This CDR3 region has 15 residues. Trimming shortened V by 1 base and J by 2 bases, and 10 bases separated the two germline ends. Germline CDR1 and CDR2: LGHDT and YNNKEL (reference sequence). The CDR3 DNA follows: TGTGCCAGCAGCCAAGGGGGACTGAACACAGATACGCAGTATTTT. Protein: CASSQGGLNTDTQYF.

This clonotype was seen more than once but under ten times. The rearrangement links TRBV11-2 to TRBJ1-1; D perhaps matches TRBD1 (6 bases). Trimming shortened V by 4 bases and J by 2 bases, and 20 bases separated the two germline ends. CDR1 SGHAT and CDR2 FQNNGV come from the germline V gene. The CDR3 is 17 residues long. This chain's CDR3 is CASSSLRRGIRNTEAFF. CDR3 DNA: TGTGCCAGCAGCTCTCTCCGAAGGGGGATTCGAAACACTGAAGCTTTCTTT.

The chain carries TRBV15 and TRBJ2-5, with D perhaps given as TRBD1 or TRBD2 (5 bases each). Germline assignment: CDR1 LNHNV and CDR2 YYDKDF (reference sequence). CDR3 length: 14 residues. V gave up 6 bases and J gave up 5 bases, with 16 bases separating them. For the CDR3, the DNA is TGTGCCACCAGGTCGGCCCCGGGACGGGAGACCCAGTACTTC. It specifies CATRSAPGRETQYF.

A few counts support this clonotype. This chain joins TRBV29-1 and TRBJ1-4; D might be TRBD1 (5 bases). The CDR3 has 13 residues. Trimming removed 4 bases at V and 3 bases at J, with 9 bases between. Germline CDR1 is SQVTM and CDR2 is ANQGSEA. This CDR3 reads CSVAGPSNEKLFF. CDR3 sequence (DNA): TGCAGCGTTGCGGGACCGTCTAATGAAAAACTGTTTTTT.

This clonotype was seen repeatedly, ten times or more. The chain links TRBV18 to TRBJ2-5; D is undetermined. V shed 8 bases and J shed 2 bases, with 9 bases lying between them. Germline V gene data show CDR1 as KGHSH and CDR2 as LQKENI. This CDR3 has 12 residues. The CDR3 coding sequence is TGTGCCAGCAGCCCCCTACAAGAGACCCAGTACTTC. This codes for CASSPLQETQYF.

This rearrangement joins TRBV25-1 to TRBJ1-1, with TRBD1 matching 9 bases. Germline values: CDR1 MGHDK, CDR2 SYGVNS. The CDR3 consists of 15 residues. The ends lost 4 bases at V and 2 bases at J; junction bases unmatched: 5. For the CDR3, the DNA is TGTGCCAGCAGTGGGGACAGGGTTGGCAACACTGAAGCTTTCTTT. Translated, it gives CASSGDRVGNTEAFF.

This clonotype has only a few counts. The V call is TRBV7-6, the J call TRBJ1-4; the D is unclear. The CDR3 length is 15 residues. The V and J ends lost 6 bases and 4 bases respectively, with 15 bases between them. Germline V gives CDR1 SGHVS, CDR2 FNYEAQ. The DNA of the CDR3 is TGTGCCAGCAGTTTTCGGGGAGCCTTTAATGAAAAACTGTTTTTT. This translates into CASSFRGAFNEKLFF.

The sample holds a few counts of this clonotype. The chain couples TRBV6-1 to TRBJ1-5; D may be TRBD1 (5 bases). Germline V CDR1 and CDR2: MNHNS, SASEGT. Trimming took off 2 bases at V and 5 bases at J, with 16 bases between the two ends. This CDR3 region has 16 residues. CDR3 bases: TGTGCCAGCAGTGAACAGCCCCCAGGGTCCTATCAGCCCCAGCATTTT. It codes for CASSEQPPGSYQPQHF.

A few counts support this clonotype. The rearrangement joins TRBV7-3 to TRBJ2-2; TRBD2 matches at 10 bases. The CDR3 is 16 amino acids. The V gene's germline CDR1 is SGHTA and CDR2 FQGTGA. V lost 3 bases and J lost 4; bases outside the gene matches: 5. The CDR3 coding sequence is TGTGCCAGCAGCTTTGATAGCGGGAGGTCCACCGGGGAGCTGTTTTTT. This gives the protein CASSFDSGRSTGELFF.